The clone carrying this T cell receptor (beta chain) has only a few counts. The antigen remains undetermined. The CDR3 runs 14 residues. Germline lookup yields CDR1 KGHSH and CDR2 LQKENI. Trimming cost V 2 bases and J 5 bases, with 12 bases left between them. Using its own MiXCR run on the 5' RACE reads, TCRdb lists one record per CDR3 protein. The sample includes 350,000 or so distinct CDR3 sequences, 6.5% to 10% of them seen just once. This sample is drawn from a study of CD8 T cells in ankylosing spondylitis. Study-wide points: Characteristic, it appeared, of ankylosing spondylitis blood was a TCR beta motif of about eight highly homologous variants. Enrichment of disease-linked clones was reportedly significant in matched ankylosing spondylitis synovial fluid.

This sequence originates from a male donor with ankylosing spondylitis. The chain carries TRBV18 and TRBJ2-5; no clear D gene. Sequenced material: blood, either unsorted or a sorted T cell fraction (not recorded which). The CDR3, as DNA: TGTGCCAGCTCACCAGACTCGGGCCGGGAGACCCAGTACTTC. Translating it yields CASSPDSGRETQYF. The entire variable domain, with the rest obtained from reference TRBV18 and TRBJ2-5, is as follows: NAGVMQNPRHLVRRRGQEARLRCSPMKGHSHVYWYRQLPEEGLKFMVYLQKENIIDESGMPKERFSAEFPKEGPSILRIQQVVRGDSAAYFCASSPDSGRETQYFGPGTRLLVL.